This TCR beta chain was observed in a study of long-term antiretroviral therapy in people with HIV (dated by TCRdb to 2022 to 2024). For context, the study as a whole: The earliest samples were collected roughly a decade before the 2015 WHO recommendation for immediate ART, at a time when ART was usually postponed until CD4 counts fell. The cohort contributed 150 to 200 cryopreserved PBMC samples from about 33 adults with confirmed HIV infection, collected serially over a mean of about six years (range 1-12). A retrospective serial study tested whether ART initiation and durable HIV suppression were associated with changes in peripheral blood TRB repertoire composition and diversity. No cross-contamination during QIAcube processing was seen in test extractions of a monoclonal T-cell line run alongside 30 to 35 polyclonal samples. Of the approximately 32 participants with HIV, some 12 were female.

Inclusion was restricted to participants for whom at least one PBMC sample before ART initiation and at least two post-ART samples were available. All participants with HIV were treated in the United States of America. Before DNA extraction, cryopreserved samples of roughly 0.85-10 million PBMC were thawed and washed. At the time of the earliest PBMC sample, participants with HIV were aged between about 20 and 60 years. PBMC samples were contributed by each participant from 1-4 timepoints before ART initiation and 2-8 timepoints after ART initiation, with a median of 7 samples. Serial HIV viral load, CD4+ T-cell count, ART history and demographic data were obtained for every participant. A Qiagen kit on a QIAcube was used to extract genomic DNA from unsorted PBMC, with samples processed in batches of 12. The immunoSEQ hsTCRB v3.0 assay was used at survey level resolution to sequence the TRB variable region. The targeted TRB sequencing depth was roughly 40,000-55,000 T-cell genomes per sample. TRB libraries were pooled and sequenced on an Illumina MiSeq using a v3 150-cycle kit. The original methods were these. Repertoire analysis was performed in R inside a reproducible Nextflow workflow that covered QC, data transformation and analysis. LymphoSeq2, an R package for exploring AIRR-Seq data, was used to implement custom analyses. A handful of samples that produced fewer than 5000 total TRB sequences were removed, so under 200 HIV repertoires were analyzed. Among the approximately 180 HIV repertoires that were kept, 59 were collected before ART initiation and roughly 130 were collected after ART initiation. Each repertoire was downsampled to 5000 TRB nucleotide sequences, and summary statistics were averaged across 100 downsampling iterations. TRB sequences were retained for analysis only if CDR3 regions of at least seven amino acids were present. Diversity was assessed using a clonality score derived from Shannon entropy and using the Gini coefficient. In the repertoire networks, any two of the top 5000 CDR3 amino acid sequences were connected whenever the two sequences differed by an edit distance of one. For TRB CDR3 amino acid sequences, antigen specificity groups and MHC restriction were predicted with GLIPH2. Known CMV, EBV, HIV or tissue antigen associations were flagged by matching CDR3 amino acid sequences against VDJdb and McPAS-TCR. Pre-ART, post-ART and control groups were compared with Wilcoxon signed-rank tests and Holm-Bonferroni correction. TCRdb took over this immuneACCESS table, retaining in-frame rearrangements with V and J assigned. Such tables are incomplete; in checked studies, under half of the missing clones stem from an unresolved V gene, and the remainder is unexplained. V and J calls plus clone size are reproduced from that table; the DNA served to infer D and trimming. This sample is represented by more than 15,000 clones; 70% to 80% of them were singletons. The ten largest account for 7% to 9% of the sample.

What the authors observed across the whole study: Inferences about post-ART repertoire changes were limited because no data were available on ART adherence, viral resistance or therapy changes. CDR3 length ranges in HIV repertoires were narrower than in controls, and network structure suggested an antigen-experienced repertoire with only a slight naive shift after ART. Because PBMC availability was limited, only the TCR beta chain was sequenced, with no alpha chain pairing. At every time point, the repertoire was dominated by expanded TRB clones first identified before ART initiation, although this dominance fluctuated and, in many PLHIV, declined after ART. The samples span the years 2004 to 2017, and the ART regimens used may be less effective than current regimens. Unsorted PBMC were profiled instead of sorted CD4+ and CD8+ T cells because pre-ART samples had limited cell numbers. ART initiation was associated with a significant increase in TRB diversity, but diversity stayed significantly below transplant donor controls even after long-term ART.

Of note for this clone: Its specific antigen is unknown. Base qualities are not provided; no much larger clone lies one nucleotide away.

V is shortened by 0 bases, J by 0 bases, and the region joining them spans 13 bases. The germline V gene (reference sequence) yields SGHKS for CDR1 and YYEKEE for CDR2. From cysteine to phenylalanine, the CDR3 is 18 amino acids long. Only the CDR3 DNA stays, 54 bases, in frame from base 1. Source: unsorted PBMCs, taken at the start of antiretroviral therapy. The chain uses TRBV5-5 and TRBJ2-6; no D gene call is confident. This TCR came from a man aged 25 to 40 with HIV. The CDR3 here reads CASSLAWGPYSGANVLTF. The DNA sequence is TGTGCCAGCAGCTTGGCCTGGGGTCCCTACTCTGGGGCCAACGTCCTGACTTTC.